This record looks at one T cell receptor (beta chain) sequence and its context. What it binds is unknown. This sample stems from a study of blood T cells in healthy people across ages. Study-wide background: The template switching approach captured approximately one barcoded beta molecule for every two T cells. General observations from the study: Expanded clonotype changes were possibly confounded by unknown donor CMV status. It was not possible, with unsorted PBMCs, to conclusively compare naive and antigen-experienced cells.

PBMCs, at least 6 million per sample, were isolated. Sample-barcoded 5' priming and a J-beta primer mix drove a second PCR of roughly 7 to 11 cycles. A single record per CDR3 protein comes from TCRdb applying MiXCR to the 5' RACE reads. In the table there are under 750,000 distinct CDR3 sequences, roughly 48% of which are singletons. The CDR3 is 15 amino acids. Unmatched junction bases numbered 2, after V lost 0 bases and J lost 0 bases. Per germline, CDR1 SGDLS and CDR2 YYNGEE. Sequenced material: blood. This receptor was taken from a man aged 80 or over in good health. V gene TRBV9 combines with J gene TRBJ1-1, with TRBD1 matching over 7 bases. CDR3 sequence (DNA): TGTGCCAGCAGCGTAGAACAGGGGCTGAACACTGAAGCTTTCTTT. It encodes CASSVEQGLNTEAFF.